The rows below give T cell receptor beta chains drawn from one sample of a study of identical twins. TCRdb recomputed calls from the 5' RACE reads with MiXCR, one row per CDR3 protein. The sample includes hundreds of thousands of distinct CDR3 sequences, 21% of them seen just once. This same sample was also taken into another study, of T cells expressing NK-cell markers.

Sequencing used PBMCs. These receptors all come from a woman younger than 30 in good health. CDR3s include the opening cysteine and the closing phenylalanine or tryptophan. Each record gives: CDR3 protein, CDR3 DNA, J gene, clone size, V gene, D gene, CDR3 length. The D gene is left open where the match is weak. Clone size, where shown, is once, few, many, or a class for clones that have expanded.

CASSYQANQPQHF	TGTGCCAGCAGTTACCAGGCCAATCAGCCCCAGCATTTT	TRBJ1-5	NA	TRBV6-5	NA	13
CASSYTGTGAYNEQFF	TGTGCCAGCAGTTACACCGGGACAGGGGCCTACAATGAGCAGTTCTTC	TRBJ2-1	NA	TRBV6-5	TRBD1	16
CASSRLSSGGTLTGELFF	TGTGCCTCCTCCCGCCTCAGTAGCGGGGGGACTCTCACCGGGGAGCTGTTTTTT	TRBJ2-2	NA	TRBV3-1	TRBD2	18
CASSPGGRQPQHF	TGTGCCAGCAGTCCGGGGGGACGTCAGCCCCAGCATTTT	TRBJ1-5	few	TRBV12-3/TRBV12-4	NA	13
CASSLEAVLSYNYGYTF	TGTGCCAGCAGCTTGGAGGCAGTTCTGTCTTATAACTATGGCTACACCTTC	TRBJ1-2	few	TRBV5-4	NA	17
CASSFYVTEAFF	TGTGCCAGCAGTTTCTATGTCACTGAAGCTTTCTTT	TRBJ1-1	few	TRBV12-3/TRBV12-4	NA	12
CASSEGWETQYF	TGTGCCAGCAGTGAAGGCTGGGAGACCCAGTACTTC	TRBJ2-5	NA	TRBV2	NA	12
CSARPQGGKETQYF	TGCAGTGCTCGGCCACAGGGGGGAAAAGAGACCCAGTACTTC	TRBJ2-5	few	TRBV20-1	TRBD1	14
CATSDRRGTTDTQYF	TGTGCCACCAGTGACCGCCGCGGGACAACAGATACGCAGTATTTT	TRBJ2-3	NA	TRBV24-1	NA	15
CSAPEINQETQYF	TGCAGTGCTCCCGAGATAAACCAAGAGACCCAGTACTTC	TRBJ2-5	many	TRBV20-1	NA	13